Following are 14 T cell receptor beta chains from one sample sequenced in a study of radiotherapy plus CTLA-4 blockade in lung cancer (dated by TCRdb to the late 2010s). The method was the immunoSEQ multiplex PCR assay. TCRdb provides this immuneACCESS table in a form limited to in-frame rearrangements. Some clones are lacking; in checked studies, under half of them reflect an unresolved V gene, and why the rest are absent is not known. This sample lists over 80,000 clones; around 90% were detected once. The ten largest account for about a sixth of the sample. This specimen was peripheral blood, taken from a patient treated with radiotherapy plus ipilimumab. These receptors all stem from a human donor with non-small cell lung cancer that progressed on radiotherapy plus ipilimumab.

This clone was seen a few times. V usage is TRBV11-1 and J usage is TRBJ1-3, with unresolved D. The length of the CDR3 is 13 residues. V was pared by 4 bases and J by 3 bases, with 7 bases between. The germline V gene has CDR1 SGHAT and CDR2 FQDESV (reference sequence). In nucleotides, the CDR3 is TGTGCCAGCAGCTCCGTTATTGGAAACACCATATATTTT. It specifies CASSSVIGNTIYF.

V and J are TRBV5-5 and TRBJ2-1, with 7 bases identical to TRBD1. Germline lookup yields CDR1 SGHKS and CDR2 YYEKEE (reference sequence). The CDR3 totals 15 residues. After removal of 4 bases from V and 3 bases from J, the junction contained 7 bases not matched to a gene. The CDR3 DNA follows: TGTGCCAGCAGCCACCATGGGGACAGCTACAATGAGCAGTTCTTC. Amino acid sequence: CASSHHGDSYNEQFF.

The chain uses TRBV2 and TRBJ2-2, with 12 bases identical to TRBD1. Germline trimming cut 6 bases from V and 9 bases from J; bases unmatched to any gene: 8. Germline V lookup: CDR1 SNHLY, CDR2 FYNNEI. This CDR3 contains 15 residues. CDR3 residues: CASRRTGTGGRELFF. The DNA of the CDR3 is TGTGCCAGCAGGCGCACAGGGACAGGGGGCCGGGAGCTGTTTTTT.

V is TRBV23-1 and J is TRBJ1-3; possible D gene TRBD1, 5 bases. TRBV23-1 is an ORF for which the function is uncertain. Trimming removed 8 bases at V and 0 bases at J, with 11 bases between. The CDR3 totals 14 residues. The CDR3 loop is CASGGRNSGNTIYF. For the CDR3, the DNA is TGCGCCAGCGGGGGACGGAACTCTGGAAACACCATATATTTT.

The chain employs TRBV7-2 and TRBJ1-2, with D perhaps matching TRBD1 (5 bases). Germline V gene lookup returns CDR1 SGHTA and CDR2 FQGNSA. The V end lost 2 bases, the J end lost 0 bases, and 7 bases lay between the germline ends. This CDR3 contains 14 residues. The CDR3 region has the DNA TGTGCCAGCAGCTTACAGGGATCTAACTATGGCTACACCTTC. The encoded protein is CASSLQGSNYGYTF. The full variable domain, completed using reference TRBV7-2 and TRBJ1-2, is GAGVSQSPSNKVTEKGKDVELRCDPISGHTALYWYRQSLGQGLEFLIYFQGNSAPDKSGLPSDRFSAERTGGSVSTLTIQRTQQEDSAVYLCASSLQGSNYGYTFGSGTRLTVV.

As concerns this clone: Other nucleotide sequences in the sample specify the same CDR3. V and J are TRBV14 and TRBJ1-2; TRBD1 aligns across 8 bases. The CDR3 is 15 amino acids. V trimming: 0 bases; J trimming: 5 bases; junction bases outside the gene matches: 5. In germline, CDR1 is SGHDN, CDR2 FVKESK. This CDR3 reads CASSQDAGGIYGYTF. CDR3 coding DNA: TGTGCCAGCAGCCAAGATGCAGGGGGCATTTATGGCTACACCTTC.

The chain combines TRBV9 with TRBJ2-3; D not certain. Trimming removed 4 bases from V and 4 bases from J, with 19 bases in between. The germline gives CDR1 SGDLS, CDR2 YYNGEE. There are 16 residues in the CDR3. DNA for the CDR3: TGTGCCAGCAGCAGACTTCTAGACTCTCCTGCAGATACGCAGTATTTT. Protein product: CASSRLLDSPADTQYF.

CDR3 DNA: TGTGCCATCAGTGAATCGCCCCTGTTCTCCTACAATGAGCAGTTCTTC. Translating gives CAISESPLFSYNEQFF. The chain carries TRBV10-3 and TRBJ2-1; D is ambiguous. Between the trimmed V and J ends, which lost 3 bases and 0 bases, there was a span of 12 bases. This CDR3 is built from 16 residues. Looked up from germline, CDR1 is ENHRY and CDR2 is SYGVKD.

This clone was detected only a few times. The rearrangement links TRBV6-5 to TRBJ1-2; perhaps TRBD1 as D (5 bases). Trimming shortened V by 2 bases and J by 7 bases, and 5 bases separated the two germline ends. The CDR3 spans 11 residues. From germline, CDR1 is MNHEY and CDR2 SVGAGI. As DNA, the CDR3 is TGTGCCAGCAGTTACAGGGGTGGCTACACCTTC. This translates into CASSYRGGYTF.

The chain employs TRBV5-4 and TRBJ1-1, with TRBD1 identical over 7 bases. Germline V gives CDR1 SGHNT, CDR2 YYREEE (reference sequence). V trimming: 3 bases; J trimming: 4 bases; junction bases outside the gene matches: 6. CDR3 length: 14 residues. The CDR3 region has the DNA TGTGCCAGCAGCTCGACAGGGTTGGGCACTGAAGCTTTCTTT. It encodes CASSSTGLGTEAFF.

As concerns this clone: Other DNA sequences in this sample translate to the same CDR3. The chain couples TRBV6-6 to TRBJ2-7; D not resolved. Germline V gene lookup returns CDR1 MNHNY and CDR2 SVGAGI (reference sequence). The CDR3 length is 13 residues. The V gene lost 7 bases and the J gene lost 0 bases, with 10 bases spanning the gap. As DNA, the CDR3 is TGTGCCAGCACCGGCCAGAGCTCCTACGAGCAGTACTTC. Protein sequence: CASTGQSSYEQYF.

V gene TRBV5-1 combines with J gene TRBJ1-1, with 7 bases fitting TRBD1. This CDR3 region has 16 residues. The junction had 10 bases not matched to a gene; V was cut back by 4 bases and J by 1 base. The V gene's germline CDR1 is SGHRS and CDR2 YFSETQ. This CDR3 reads CASSPLAPGGNTEAFF. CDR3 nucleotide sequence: TGCGCCAGCAGCCCCCTAGCGCCAGGGGGGAACACTGAAGCTTTCTTT.

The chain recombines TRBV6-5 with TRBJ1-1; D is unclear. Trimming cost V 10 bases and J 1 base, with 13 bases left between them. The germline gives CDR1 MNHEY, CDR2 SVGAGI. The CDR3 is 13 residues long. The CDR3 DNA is TGTGCCACGCGACTAATTGCGAACACTGAAGCTTTCTTT. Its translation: CATRLIANTEAFF.

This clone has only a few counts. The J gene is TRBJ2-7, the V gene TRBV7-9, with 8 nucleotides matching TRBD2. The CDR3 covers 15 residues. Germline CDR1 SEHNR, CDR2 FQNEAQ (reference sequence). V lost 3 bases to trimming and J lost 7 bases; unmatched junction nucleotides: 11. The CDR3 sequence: CASSFGTRASREQYF. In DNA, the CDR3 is TGTGCCAGCAGCTTTGGGACTAGGGCCTCGCGGGAGCAGTACTTC.